The clone carrying this T cell receptor beta chain was observed at least ten times. The sample comes from a study of early T cells in non-severe SARS-CoV-2 infection. MiXCR, run by TCRdb on the 5' RACE reads, gives a single entry per CDR3 protein. The sample has 30,000 or so distinct CDR3 sequences; over 4.5% are singletons. Germline assignment: CDR1 MNHEY and CDR2 SVGAGI. The CDR3 length is 16 residues. The ends lost 4 bases at V and 1 base at J; junction bases unmatched: 3. Sequenced: whole blood. The TCR sequence derives from an adult who was a healthcare worker with PCR-confirmed SARS-CoV-2 infection or an uninfected control (not recorded which). The chain employs TRBV6-5 and TRBJ2-2; TRBD2 matches at 10 bases. CDR3 nucleotide sequence: TGTGCCAGCAGTTCGACTAGCGGGCTGAACACCGGGGAGCTGTTTTTT. Its translation is CASSSTSGLNTGELFF.